What follows are 21 T cell receptor beta chains derived from one specimen sequenced in a study of human T cells and chemical hapten exposure. Each CDR3 protein gets one entry after TCRdb re-called the RACE reads with MiXCR. The sample holds 380,000 or so distinct CDR3 sequences, 4.5% to 5.5% seen once. Stated time point: pre-sensitization, week 0. Treatment described: therapeutic diphenylcyclopropenone sensitization with weekly scalp DPC. This material consisted of whole blood, taken in connection with sensitization to the hapten diphenylcyclopropenone (DPC). These receptors all come from a woman between 18 and 29 years old with alopecia areata. Some clones in this sample may be carry-over from other donors' samples.

This clonotype has just one count. CDR3 nucleotide sequence: TGTGCCAGCAGTCCCAAGACCCCATCGGAGCAGCCCCAGCATTTT. This sequence encodes CASSPKTPSEQPQHF. The chain has TRBV6-5 and TRBJ1-5, with no clear D. Trimming removed 5 bases from V and 7 bases from J, with 18 bases in between. Germline CDR1 and CDR2: MNHEY and SVGAGI. This CDR3 region has 15 residues.

The V gene is TRBV28, the J gene TRBJ1-2; D may be TRBD1 (5 bases). From germline, CDR1 is MDHEN and CDR2 SYDVKM. V gave up 7 bases and J gave up 5 bases, with 11 bases separating them. This CDR3 has 12 amino acids. The CDR3 DNA follows: TGTGCCAGCACCCTGGACAATTATGGCTACACCTTC. Translating gives CASTLDNYGYTF.

The rearrangement uses TRBV6-2 or TRBV6-3 and TRBJ2-7, with D uncertain. Trimming left V 5 bases short and J 3 bases short, with 14 bases between. From germline, CDR1 is MNHEY and CDR2 SVGEGT. The CDR3 consists of 14 residues. The CDR3 nucleotides read TGTGCCAGCAGTCCCCGCCGGCCGCTCTACGAGCAGTACTTC. This gives the protein CASSPRRPLYEQYF.

This clonotype appeared many times. The genes are TRBV29-1 and TRBJ1-1, with D unresolved. CDR1 is SQVTM and CDR2 is ANQGSEA in the germline V gene. The CDR3 extends over 11 amino acids. Trimming left V 4 bases short and J 1 base short, with 4 bases between. CDR3 region: CSVAANTEAFF. Here the CDR3 DNA reads TGCAGCGTTGCTGCGAACACTGAAGCTTTCTTT.

This clonotype turned up a few times. V usage is TRBV4-3 and J usage is TRBJ1-1; tentative D call: TRBD1 (5 bases). This CDR3 region has 14 residues. Looked up from germline, CDR1 is LGHNA and CDR2 is YSLEER. The V gene lost 4 bases and the J gene lost 4 bases, with 13 bases spanning the gap. The chain's CDR3 is CASSPVKGFTEAFF. CDR3 DNA: TGCGCCAGCAGCCCCGTAAAGGGGTTCACTGAAGCTTTCTTT.

This clonotype was seen a few times. V and J are TRBV5-1 and TRBJ1-5, with TRBD1 matching 12 bases. The J segment lost 5 bases and the V segment lost 3 bases, leaving 3 bases of the junction unmatched. CDR3 length: 15 amino acids. Germline V gene sequence: CDR1 SGHRS, CDR2 YFSETQ. CDR3 bases: TGCGCCAGCAGCTACCGGGACAGGGGGCATCAGCCCCAGCATTTT. Residues: CASSYRDRGHQPQHF.

This clonotype was observed many times. The chain carries TRBV5-6 and TRBJ1-1, with unresolved D. Per the germline V gene, CDR1 is SGHDT and CDR2 is YYEEEE. The CDR3 totals 13 residues. Trimming left V 0 bases short and J 7 bases short, with 10 bases between. CDR3 DNA sequence: TGTGCCAGCAGCTTGGGGACCGCGGATGAAGCTTTCTTT. Protein: CASSLGTADEAFF.

This clonotype has a handful of counts. The chain combines TRBV12-3 or TRBV12-4 with TRBJ2-7; D might be TRBD1 or TRBD2, each matching 5 bases. Trimming removed 6 bases at V and 4 bases at J, with 22 bases between. This CDR3 is built from 16 residues. CDR3 in DNA: TGTGCCAGCAGCCGTGCCTTCGGGACGGAGACTTACGAGCAGTACTTC. Translation gives CASSRAFGTETYEQYF.

This clonotype occurred a few times. The rearrangement links TRBV28 to TRBJ2-5, with D unresolved. Germline V gene sequence: CDR1 MDHEN, CDR2 SYDVKM. Trimming cost V 5 bases and J 5 bases, with 9 bases left between them. This CDR3 spans 12 amino acids. CDR3 DNA: TGTGCCAGCAGTGTACTCCAGGAGACCCAGTACTTC. It translates to CASSVLQETQYF.

This clonotype was picked up a small number of times. CDR3 sequence (DNA): TGCAGTGCTAGACCTAACGACAGGGACTATGGCTACACCTTC. This translates into CSARPNDRDYGYTF. The chain carries TRBV20-1 and TRBJ1-2; 7 bases align to TRBD1. Trimming removed 2 bases from V and 3 bases from J; junction bases left unmatched: 6. This CDR3 spans 14 amino acids. Germline V gene data show CDR1 as DFQATT and CDR2 as SNEGSKA (reference sequence).

This clonotype was detected only a few times. The chain joins TRBV2 to TRBJ1-2, with 8 positions matching TRBD1. CDR3 length: 14 amino acids. Germline V gives CDR1 SNHLY, CDR2 FYNNEI. V was pared by 6 bases and J by 6 bases, with 9 bases of the junction left unmatched. The CDR3 here is CASRQAGGADGYTF. Written as DNA, the CDR3 is TGTGCCAGCAGGCAGGCAGGGGGCGCGGATGGCTACACCTTC.

This clonotype has a count of ten or more. The chain recombines TRBV12-3 or TRBV12-4 with TRBJ1-2; no firm D call. CDR3 length: 12 amino acids. V was clipped by 8 bases and J by 7 bases, with 14 bases between them. For the CDR3, the DNA is TGTGCCAGCTTCGGGATAACGCCTGGCTACACCTTC. It encodes CASFGITPGYTF.

The chain carries TRBV2 and TRBJ1-2; D call uncertain. The CDR3 consists of 13 residues. Trimming removed 2 bases at V and 2 bases at J, with 6 bases between. CDR1 and CDR2 (germline): SNHLY, FYNNEI. CDR3 loop: CASSESGNYGYTF. In nucleotides, the CDR3 is TGTGCCAGCAGTGAATCTGGGAACTATGGCTACACCTTC.

The rearrangement links TRBV12-3 or TRBV12-4 to TRBJ1-6, with unresolved D. The CDR3 runs 15 residues. Trimming took 2 bases from V and 7 from J, leaving 12 bases between them. CDR3 sequence (DNA): TGTGCCAGCAGTTTACTTTATGGTGAGAATTCACCCCTCCACTTT. Its protein product is CASSLLYGENSPLHF.

The gene calls are TRBV19 and TRBJ2-1; D is perhaps TRBD2 (6 bases). CDR1 is LNHDA, CDR2 SQIVND, per germline (reference sequence). The V and J ends lost 6 bases and 4 bases respectively, with 19 bases between them. The CDR3 contains 16 residues. The CDR3 protein is CASSPRLVGGYNEQFF. In DNA, the CDR3 is TGTGCCAGTAGCCCGAGACTAGTGGGGGGATACAATGAGCAGTTCTTC.

As to this clonotype: One base away lies a much larger clone, so this may be a sequencing read error. The V and J genes are TRBV5-5 and TRBJ1-5, with a possible D match to TRBD1 (5 bases). The V gene's germline CDR1 is SGHKS and CDR2 YYEKEE (reference sequence). The CDR3 covers 15 residues. V lost 0 bases and J lost 7, with 14 bases in between. CDR3 nucleotide sequence: TGTGCCAGCAGCTTGGGGGGGATACCAGGCCAGCCCCAGCATTTT. Its translation: CASSLGGIPGQPQHF.

This clonotype was counted many times. The chain recombines TRBV12-3 or TRBV12-4 with TRBJ1-1, with D unclear. The CDR3 loop spans 12 amino acids. The ends were cut back, 3 bases at V and 5 bases at J, with 7 bases in the middle. CDR3 loop: CASSFTVTEAFF. CDR3 bases: TGTGCCAGCAGTTTTACCGTTACTGAAGCTTTCTTT.

This clonotype has more than one count but fewer than ten. V gene TRBV20-1 combines with J gene TRBJ1-1, with a possible D match to TRBD1 (5 bases). Trimming stripped 1 base from V and 14 bases from J, with 29 bases between. Germline V lookup: CDR1 DFQATT, CDR2 SNEGSKA (reference sequence). CDR3 length equals 16 residues. CDR3 residues: CSARGRRGATLPRSFF. The CDR3 DNA follows: TGCAGTGCTAGAGGTAGGAGAGGGGCGACTCTTCCGCGGAGCTTCTTT.

Ten or more counts support this clonotype. The chain's CDR3 is CSARRTEGRTYEQYF. The CDR3 DNA reads as TGCAGTGCAAGAAGGACAGAAGGGCGAACCTACGAGCAGTACTTC. The V gene is TRBV20-1, the J gene TRBJ2-7, with D possibly being TRBD1 (6 bases). CDR1 and CDR2 (germline): DFQATT, SNEGSKA (reference sequence). The CDR3 length is 15 residues. Between the trimmed V and J ends, which lost 6 bases and 2 bases, there was a span of 20 bases.

This chain connects TRBV29-1 to TRBJ1-2, with 8 positions matching TRBD1. The ends lost 7 bases at V and 3 bases at J; junction bases unmatched: 13. This CDR3 comprises 15 residues. Germline V gene data show CDR1 as SQVTM and CDR2 as ANQGSEA. CDR3: CSARTGSSGYYGYTF. DNA for the CDR3: TGCAGCGCCCGGACAGGGAGCTCGGGCTACTATGGCTACACCTTC.

The rearrangement joins TRBV10-2 to TRBJ2-5, with TRBD2 as a possible D gene (5 bases). The CDR3 extends over 13 amino acids. CDR1 and CDR2 (germline): WSHSY, SAAADI. With 10 bases removed from V and 2 bases from J, the gap between germline ends came to 14 bases. The chain's CDR3 is CAITRGPQETQYF. As DNA, the CDR3 is TGCGCCATCACTCGGGGTCCTCAAGAGACCCAGTACTTC.